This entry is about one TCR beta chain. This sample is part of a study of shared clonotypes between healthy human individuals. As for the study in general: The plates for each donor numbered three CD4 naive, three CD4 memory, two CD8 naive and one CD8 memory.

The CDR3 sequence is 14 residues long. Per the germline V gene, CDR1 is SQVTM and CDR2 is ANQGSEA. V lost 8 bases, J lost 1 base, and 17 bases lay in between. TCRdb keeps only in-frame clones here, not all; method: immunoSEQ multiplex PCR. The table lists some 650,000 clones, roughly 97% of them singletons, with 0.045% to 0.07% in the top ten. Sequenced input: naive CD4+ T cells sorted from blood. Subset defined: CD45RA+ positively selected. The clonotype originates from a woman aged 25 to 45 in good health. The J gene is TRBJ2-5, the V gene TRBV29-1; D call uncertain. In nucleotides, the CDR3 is TGCAGCTGCATATCATTTGAGCGCCAAGAGACCCAGTACTTC. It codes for CSCISFERQETQYF.